Listed below are T cell receptor beta chains from one sample, sequenced in a study of shared clonotypes between healthy human individuals. Method: immunoSEQ multiplex PCR; TCRdb's copy keeps in-frame clones and lacks some. The data hold over 800,000 clones, with about 91% observed a single time. The specimen was naive CD8+ T cells sorted from blood. All receptors come from a man under 40 in good health. The CDR3 runs from the conserved cysteine through the conserved F or W. A D gene is named only where the DNA matches it firmly. Some rows mark clone size as missing; the rest say once, few, many or name a class of expanded clone.

>TRBV29-1|NA|TRBJ2-7|NA
CSAEGSGGSYEQYF
TGCAGCGCCGAAGGTTCCGGCGGCTCCTACGAGCAGTACTTC
>TRBV7-8|NA|TRBJ2-5|NA
CASSSWEQPETQYF
TGTGCCAGCAGCTCCTGGGAACAGCCCGAGACCCAGTACTTC
>TRBV4-3|NA|TRBJ1-2|NA
CASSQERGYGYTF
TGCGCCAGCAGCCAGGAAAGGGGCTATGGCTACACCTTC
>TRBV10-3|NA|TRBJ2-7|NA
CAISASGNYEQYF
TGTGCCATCAGCGCGTCGGGTAACTACGAGCAGTACTTC
>TRBV5-6|NA|TRBJ2-7|NA
CASSHRQALSYEQYF
TGTGCCAGCAGCCATAGACAGGCTCTCTCCTACGAGCAGTACTTC
>TRBV5-3|NA|TRBJ2-1|TRBD2
CARSLAGGRSSYNEQFF
TGTGCCAGAAGCTTGGCTGGCGGGAGGTCCTCCTACAATGAGCAGTTCTTC
>TRBV6-1|NA|TRBJ2-3|TRBD1
CASSAQGALTDTQYF
TGTGCCAGCAGCGCACAGGGGGCTCTGACAGATACGCAGTATTTT
>TRBV28|NA|TRBJ1-2|NA
CASSLTAGWGYTF
TGTGCCAGCAGTTTAACAGCGGGGTGGGGCTACACCTTC
>TRBV28|NA|TRBJ1-4|NA
CASSPGATTNEKLFF
TGTGCCAGCAGTCCTGGCGCGACAACTAATGAAAAACTGTTTTTT
>TRBV19|NA|TRBJ2-7|TRBD1
CASSIQDRGPYEQYF
TGTGCCAGTAGTATTCAGGACAGGGGACCATACGAGCAGTACTTC
>TRBV7-9|NA|TRBJ1-2|NA
CASSFQLQDTYGYTF
TGTGCCAGCAGCTTCCAGCTACAGGATACCTATGGCTACACCTTC
>TRBV9|NA|TRBJ1-2|NA
CASTRLFDGYTF
TGTGCCAGTACCAGGCTCTTCGATGGCTACACCTTC
>TRBV6-5|NA|TRBJ2-7|NA
CASSTNYEQYF
TGTGCCAGCAGTACCAACTACGAGCAGTACTTC
>TRBV5-1|once|TRBJ1-1|TRBD1
CASGQGVGTEAFF
TGCGCCAGCGGCCAGGGGGTGGGCACTGAAGCTTTCTTT
>TRBV7-8|NA|TRBJ2-1|TRBD2
CASSSPGSGAGDYNEQFF
TGTGCCAGCAGCTCTCCAGGGTCAGGAGCGGGAGACTACAATGAGCAGTTCTTC
>TRBV19|NA|TRBJ1-2|NA
CASSMAGQRAMVNTF
TGTGCCAGTAGTATGGCAGGGCAGAGGGCGATGGTAAACACCTTC
>TRBV6-6|once|TRBJ2-7|NA
CASSLGAHEQYF
TGTGCCAGCAGCTTAGGTGCTCACGAGCAGTACTTC
>TRBV27|NA|TRBJ2-3|NA
CASTGHSSTDTQYF
TGTGCCAGCACTGGACACTCTAGCACAGATACGCAGTATTTT
>TRBV4-2|NA|TRBJ2-3|TRBD2
CASSQETSGRGTDTQYF
TGTGCCAGCAGCCAGGAGACTAGCGGGAGGGGCACAGATACGCAGTATTTT
>TRBV4-1|NA|TRBJ2-7|NA
CASSQSSGSSYEQYF
TGCGCCAGCAGCCAATCGTCAGGGAGCTCCTACGAGCAGTACTTC